This T cell receptor (beta chain) was captured in a study of blood T cell repertoires in COVID-19. Study-wide background: The study drew acute and convalescent COVID-19 samples from the United States, Italy and Spain.

Trimming cost V 4 bases and J 3 bases, with 16 bases left between them. Germline values: CDR1 SGHVS, CDR2 FQNEAQ. The CDR3 consists of 15 residues. Cohort placement rested on clinical history that participants reported themselves. Profiling relied on immunoSEQ multiplex PCR, and the TCRdb table lists in-frame clones only, not all of them. Of around 420,000 clones listed, 88% were seen once; the top ten hold around 2%. The chain carries TRBV7-8 and TRBJ2-7; possible D gene TRBD2, 5 bases. The sequenced material came from PBMCs or T cells enriched from blood (not recorded which). The sequence was collected from a woman in her thirties or forties with acute COVID-19. The CDR3 reads CASSSQWAGDYEQYF. CDR3 DNA sequence: TGTGCCAGCAGCTCCCAATGGGCCGGGGACTACGAGCAGTACTTC.